This T cell receptor beta chain was documented in a study of blood T cells in healthy people across ages. The V end was cut by 6 bases, the J end by 3 bases, with 9 bases between. Germline CDR1 MNHNY, CDR2 SVGAGI (reference sequence). The CDR3 has 12 residues. Of note for this clonotype: As yet, its antigen is unknown.

PCR was performed a second time for roughly 7 to 12 cycles using a sample-barcoded 5' primer and a J-beta primer mix. Individual samples furnished no less than 2.5 million CDR3-containing paired-end reads apiece. One entry per CDR3 protein, called by TCRdb with MiXCR from the 5' RACE reads. The sample consists of roughly 1,300,000 distinct CDR3 sequences, around 59% of them appearing once. Study outcomes and limitations: Versus aged donors, long-lived donors had higher diversity and more naive CD4+ cells. Diversity was estimated from one million T cells, and these estimates were considered underestimates.

Drawn from each donor were roughly 10 milliliters of peripheral blood. The sequence was obtained from a man younger than 35 in good health. The sequenced sample was blood. The chain is built from TRBV6-6 and TRBJ2-7; D gene uncertain. The CDR3 DNA sequence: TGTGCCAGCAGCCCCGGATACTACGAGCAGTACTTC. This encodes CASSPGYYEQYF.